The 8 T cell receptor beta chains below come from one sample, sequenced in a study of graft-versus-host responses after intestinal transplantation. Profiled with immunoSEQ multiplex PCR; TCRdb holds only in-frame clones, not every one. The sample includes about 47,000 clones, roughly 96% of them seen just once. For these TCRs, the target antigens are not known. Sequencing was performed on unstimulated CD8+ T cells sorted from spleen or lymph node cells, taken before transplant. The origin of the receptors is a human donor who was the organ donor for an intestinal transplant.

The chain has TRBV4-2 and TRBJ2-1, with 15 positions matching TRBD2. Per the germline V gene, CDR1 is LGHNA and CDR2 is YNFKEQ. After removal of 0 bases from V and 7 bases from J, the junction contained 7 bases not matched to a gene. The CDR3 runs 18 residues. The CDR3 DNA is TGTGCCAGCAGCCAAGATCCAGGACTAGCGGGGGGGCGTAATGAGCAGTTCTTC. It translates to CASSQDPGLAGGRNEQFF.

This chain links TRBV5-6 with TRBJ1-6; possibly TRBD1 for D (6 bases). Germline values: CDR1 SGHDT, CDR2 YYEEEE. The CDR3 sequence is 14 residues long. Trimming took off 0 bases at V and 9 bases at J, with 10 bases between the two ends. CDR3 residues: CASSLAGRGSPLHF. The CDR3 DNA reads as TGTGCCAGCAGCTTGGCGGGCAGGGGTTCACCCCTCCACTTT.

The CDR3 sequence: CASSLSSVLETQYF. The CDR3 nucleotides are TGCGCCAGCAGCCTCTCATCGGTTTTGGAGACCCAGTACTTC. The gene calls are TRBV5-1 and TRBJ2-5; D ambiguous. V lost 4 bases to trimming and J lost 5 bases, with 15 bases between them. The CDR3 has 14 residues. Germline lookup yields CDR1 SGHRS and CDR2 YFSETQ.

DNA of the CDR3: TGTGCCAGCAGCCCTAGCGGGGGTTCCTACAATGAGCAGTTCTTC. It codes for CASSPSGGSYNEQFF. The chain is built from TRBV27 and TRBJ2-1, with 10 bases identical to TRBD2. Germline-derived CDR1 and CDR2 are MNHEY and SMNVEV (reference sequence). V gave up 6 bases and J gave up 1 base; unmatched junction bases: 3. The CDR3 spans 15 residues.

The genes are TRBV6-1 and TRBJ2-7; 11 positions match TRBD1. With 3 bases clipped from V and 6 bases from J, the junction kept 7 bases outside the gene matches. Germline CDR1 is MNHNS and CDR2 is SASEGT. The CDR3 covers 15 residues. CDR3 coding DNA: TGTGCCAGCAGTGATCTAGGGACAGGGGGATCCGAGCAGTACTTC. Its translation is CASSDLGTGGSEQYF.

As DNA, the CDR3 is TGTGCCAGCAGCTTATTTACAGGGGGATTCTACGAGCAGTACTTC. Protein: CASSLFTGGFYEQYF. The V and J genes are TRBV7-3 and TRBJ2-5, with 8 bases fitting TRBD1. The DNA end is more similar to TRBJ2-7, so the J call may be wrong. The CDR3 covers 15 residues. The germline CDR1 and CDR2 sequences are SGHTA and FQGTGA.

This chain uses TRBV28 with TRBJ2-1, with TRBD1 identical over 7 bases. CDR3 length equals 13 residues. Germline V gene lookup returns CDR1 MDHEN and CDR2 SYDVKM. V was clipped by 9 bases and J by 4 bases; unmatched bases: 6. The CDR3 is CASWDRMYNEQFF. In nucleotides, the CDR3 is TGTGCCAGTTGGGACAGAATGTACAATGAGCAGTTCTTC.

The chain is built from TRBV9 and TRBJ2-7; D remains unclear. This CDR3 region has 11 residues. Germline CDR1 is SGDLS and CDR2 is YYNGEE. Trimming took off 3 bases at V and 3 bases at J, with 4 bases between the two ends. As DNA, the CDR3 is TGTGCCAGCAGCGACAACTACGAGCAGTACTTC. Translation: CASSDNYEQYF.